A single sample gave rise to the 32 T cell receptor beta chains below, sequenced in a study of shared clonotypes between healthy human individuals. TCRdb keeps only in-frame clones here, not all; method: immunoSEQ multiplex PCR. The table lists about a million clones, 60% to 85% of them singletons, with approximately 0.9% in the top ten. Input material: memory CD4+ T cells from PBMCs. Stated subset: CD45RA-negative fraction. These receptors came from a man between 18 and 29 years old in good health. Some clones in this sample may be carry-over from other donors' samples.

The chain couples TRBV6-5 to TRBJ1-1; 11 bases align to TRBD1. Germline V lookup: CDR1 MNHEY, CDR2 SVGAGI. This CDR3 is 14 amino acids long. Trimming cost V 1 base and J 11 bases; bases outside gene matches: 6. CDR3 nucleotides: TGTGCCAGCAGTTACTTAGGACAGGGGGCGTCGGCTTTCTTT. Translated: CASSYLGQGASAFF.

V usage is TRBV4-2 and J usage is TRBJ1-3; D may be TRBD1 (5 bases). The CDR3 runs to 14 residues. The germline V gene has CDR1 LGHNA and CDR2 YNFKEQ. V lost 4 bases to trimming and J lost 4 bases, with 11 bases between them. The CDR3 spells CASSPQDNGNTIYF. CDR3 nucleotides: TGTGCCAGCAGCCCACAGGATAACGGAAACACCATATATTTT.

This sequence joins TRBV18 and TRBJ2-2; possibly TRBD2 for D (6 bases). The germline gives CDR1 KGHSH, CDR2 LQKENI. This CDR3 region has 16 residues. V dropped 1 base and J dropped 5 bases, with 14 bases sitting between them. Here the CDR3 reads CASSPLGGTGTGELFF. In DNA form, the CDR3 reads TGTGCCAGCTCACCACTGGGCGGGACCGGTACCGGGGAGCTGTTTTTT.

This clone has just one count. The genes are TRBV7-8 and TRBJ2-3, with D unresolved. CDR3 length: 16 amino acids. V lost 2 bases, J lost 4 bases, and 16 bases lay in between. The germline gives CDR1 SGHVS, CDR2 FQNEAQ. CDR3 sequence reads: CASSLLAHPRPDTQYF. The CDR3 nucleotides are TGTGCCAGCAGCTTATTAGCCCACCCTCGCCCAGATACGCAGTATTTT.

On this clone itself: The CDR3 ends on some other residue instead of the conserved phenylalanine or tryptophan, so this is likely a read error. The DNA is omitted, as the CDR3 cannot be located on it reliably, and the CDR3 follows TCRdb's listing. V usage is TRBV7-9 and J usage is TRBJ1-1; TRBD1, the table's D call, was not compared with the DNA. Germline V gives CDR1 SEHNR, CDR2 FQNEAQ (reference sequence). The CDR3 contains 13 residues when both ends are counted. CDR3 sequence reads: CASSFIGPGDRFL.

V usage is TRBV7-2 and J usage is TRBJ1-5, with TRBD1 identical over 8 bases. The CDR3 consists of 16 residues. V lost 1 base, J lost 5 bases, and 7 bases stayed unmatched. Germline CDR1 SGHTA, CDR2 FQGNSA. The DNA of the CDR3 is TGTGCCAGCAGCTTAGGGACAGGGCGGGGGGATCAGCCCCAGCATTTT. Translated: CASSLGTGRGDQPQHF.

V and J are TRBV2 and TRBJ2-2; 9 bases are shared with TRBD1. Unmatched junction bases numbered 6, after V lost 4 bases and J lost 6 bases. CDR1 and CDR2 (germline): SNHLY, FYNNEI. The CDR3 covers 15 residues. CDR3 amino acids: CASSVGTGWSGELFF. CDR3 DNA: TGTGCCAGCAGTGTCGGGACAGGGTGGTCCGGGGAGCTGTTTTTT.

This chain uses TRBV4-2 with TRBJ2-1, with 10 nucleotides matching TRBD2. The CDR3 extends over 16 amino acids. V shed 1 base and J 3 bases; nucleotides not matched to a gene: 3. From germline, CDR1 is LGHNA and CDR2 YNFKEQ. The CDR3 here is CASSQGASGGYNEQFF. CDR3 DNA: TGTGCCAGCAGCCAAGGGGCTAGCGGGGGCTACAATGAGCAGTTCTTC.

V usage is TRBV6-1 and J usage is TRBJ1-1; D unresolved. CDR3 size: 16 residues. Trimming removed 2 bases at V and 6 bases at J, with 19 bases between. The germline V gene encodes CDR1 MNHNS and CDR2 SASEGT. The DNA for the CDR3 is TGTGCCAGCAGTGAAATCTTTGGAGGAGGGATGGCTGAAGCTTTCTTT. Translating gives CASSEIFGGGMAEAFF.

The rearrangement uses TRBV25-1 and TRBJ2-1, with 9 bases identical to TRBD2. CDR1 and CDR2 (germline): MGHDK, SYGVNS. V dropped 7 bases and J dropped 9; count of bases not matched to a gene: 7. The CDR3 runs 13 residues. CDR3 residues: CASIGGGGSEQFF. The CDR3 bases are TGTGCCAGCATCGGCGGGGGGGGAAGTGAGCAGTTCTTC.

This clone has at least ten counts. The V call is TRBV28, the J call TRBJ2-5, with D perhaps TRBD2 (6 bases). V lost 4 bases to trimming and J lost 4 bases, with 16 bases between them. CDR3 length: 15 residues. CDR1 is MDHEN and CDR2 is SYDVKM in the germline V gene. CDR3 coding DNA: TGTGCCAGCAGTTCGGCGGGAACTTCGGGAGAGACCCAGTACTTC. Residues: CASSSAGTSGETQYF.

The chain couples TRBV30 to TRBJ2-6; D unresolved. V was clipped by 7 bases and J by 0 bases, with 4 bases between them. CDR3 size: 12 residues. Germline values: CDR1 GTSNPN, CDR2 SVGIG (reference sequence). The CDR3, as DNA: TGTGCCTCAAGCTCTGGGGCCAACGTCCTGACTTTC. Its translation: CASSSGANVLTF.

The chain is built from TRBV6-6 and TRBJ1-5, with a weak D call TRBD1 (5 bases). Trimming left V 6 bases short and J 2 bases short, with 17 bases between. CDR3 length: 16 residues. CDR1 is MNHNY, CDR2 SVGAGI, per germline (reference sequence). This CDR3 is CASRDQVGTGNQPQHF. The CDR3 DNA reads as TGTGCCAGCAGAGACCAGGTAGGGACGGGCAATCAGCCCCAGCATTTT.

In its sample, this clone was seen once. The V and J genes are TRBV27 and TRBJ2-3, with D unclear. Germline loops: CDR1 MNHEY, CDR2 SMNVEV (reference sequence). This CDR3 contains 15 residues. V gave up 5 bases and J gave up 6 bases, with 18 bases separating them. The CDR3 reads CASSPISGIVDTQYF. Written as DNA, the CDR3 is TGTGCCAGCAGTCCCATAAGTGGGATAGTGGATACGCAGTATTTT.

The chain is built from TRBV7-6 and TRBJ2-7; D unresolved. The CDR3 sequence is 13 residues long. Germline CDR1 is SGHVS and CDR2 is FNYEAQ. The V end was cut by 5 bases, the J end by 0 bases, with 8 bases between. Written as DNA, the CDR3 is TGTGCCAGCAGCCCCCCCCTCTCCTACGAGCAGTACTTC. Protein product: CASSPPLSYEQYF.

This CDR3 is CASGRGANTEAFF. In nucleotides, the CDR3 is TGTGCCAGCGGCCGAGGGGCGAACACTGAAGCTTTCTTT. The chain has TRBV11-3 and TRBJ1-1, with D maybe TRBD1 (5 bases). CDR1 is SGHNT and CDR2 is YENEEA in the germline V gene. This CDR3 spans 13 amino acids. Between the trimmed V and J ends, which lost 8 bases and 1 base, there was a span of 11 bases.

This clone showed up just a few times. This sequence joins TRBV5-4 and TRBJ1-1, with a tentative D call TRBD1 (6 bases). CDR3 length: 12 amino acids. CDR1 is SGHNT, CDR2 YYREEE, per germline (reference sequence). Between the trimmed V and J ends, which lost 1 base and 7 bases, there was a span of 8 bases. CDR3 bases: TGTGCCAGCAGCTTGATGGACAGTGAAGCTTTCTTT. Amino acids: CASSLMDSEAFF.

This clone has only one observation. The genes are TRBV7-9 and TRBJ1-2; 9 bases align to TRBD1. V lost 5 bases, J lost 0 bases, and 7 bases stayed unmatched. The CDR3 contains 16 residues. The germline V gene encodes CDR1 SEHNR and CDR2 FQNEAQ (reference sequence). CDR3 in DNA: TGTGCCAGCAGCCCGTCCGGGACAGGGACTAACTATGGCTACACCTTC. Protein product: CASSPSGTGTNYGYTF.

This chain connects TRBV9 to TRBJ2-7; a possible D gene is TRBD2 (5 bases). The CDR3 spans 14 residues. CDR1 SGDLS and CDR2 YYNGEE come from the germline V gene. V lost 0 bases and J 6 bases, leaving 13 bases between the germline ends. The CDR3 bases are TGTGCCAGCAGCGTAGGGGGAGTGGCTGGCGAGCAGTACTTC. This codes for CASSVGGVAGEQYF. The full variable domain, completed using reference TRBV9 and TRBJ2-7, is DSGVTQTPKHLITATGQRVTLRCSPRSGDLSVYWYQQSLDQGLQFLIQYYNGEERAKGNILERFSAQQFPDLHSELNLSSLELGDSALYFCASSVGGVAGEQYFGPGTRLTVT.

The chain combines TRBV29-1 with TRBJ2-5, with D possibly TRBD2 on 6 matching bases. Trimming stripped 4 bases from V and 6 bases from J, with 12 bases between. CDR3 length: 12 amino acids. Germline V gene data show CDR1 as SQVTM and CDR2 as ANQGSEA. As DNA, the CDR3 is TGCAGCGTTGTTCTAGCGCCGAAGACCCAGTACTTC. This codes for CSVVLAPKTQYF.

V usage is TRBV5-1 and J usage is TRBJ2-5; 7 positions match TRBD1. CDR3 length equals 14 residues. The trim removed 2 bases at V and 5 bases at J, leaving 6 bases unmatched. Germline V gene data show CDR1 as SGHRS and CDR2 as YFSETQ. The CDR3 sequence: CASSFDREYETQYF. In DNA form, the CDR3 reads TGCGCCAGCAGCTTTGACAGGGAATATGAGACCCAGTACTTC. The variable domain in full, completed from reference TRBV5-1 and TRBJ2-5, reads KAGVTQTPRYLIKTRGQQVTLSCSPISGHRSVSWYQQTPGQGLQFLFEYFSETQRNKGNFPGRFSGRQFSNSRSEMNVSTLELGDSALYLCASSFDREYETQYFGPGTRLLVL.

The sample holds one count of this clone. DNA of the CDR3: TGCAGTGCTCAGGGGGGGGAGACCCAGTACTTC. Residues: CSAQGGETQYF. The chain has TRBV20-1 and TRBJ2-5; either TRBD1 or TRBD2 may supply D (7 bases each). Germline V CDR1 and CDR2: DFQATT, SNEGSKA (reference sequence). V lost 5 bases and J lost 5, with 9 bases in between. This CDR3 region has 11 residues.

The rearrangement links TRBV7-9 to TRBJ2-5, with D perhaps TRBD1 (6 bases). Germline V gene lookup returns CDR1 SEHNR and CDR2 FQNEAQ (reference sequence). V lost 5 bases to trimming and J lost 11 bases, with 15 bases between them. This CDR3 comprises 12 residues. The CDR3 reads CASSVQGGEQYF. The CDR3 DNA reads as TGTGCCAGCAGCGTACAGGGCGGAGAGCAGTACTTC.

This chain joins TRBV11-3 and TRBJ2-1; TRBD1 matches 7 bases. The CDR3 length is 11 residues. Germline values: CDR1 SGHNT, CDR2 YENEEA. V shed 2 bases, J shed 15 bases, and the junction held 4 bases outside the gene matches. CDR3 nucleotide sequence: TGTGCCAGCAGCTTAACAGGGGCTCGGTTCTTC. Translated, it gives CASSLTGARFF.

The V gene is TRBV5-1, the J gene TRBJ2-1; D is possibly TRBD2 (6 bases). Looked up from germline, CDR1 is SGHRS and CDR2 is YFSETQ. The CDR3 is 15 amino acids. V was trimmed by 2 bases and J by 4 bases, leaving 13 bases between them. The CDR3 here is CASSFYIAGYNEQFF. The CDR3 region has the DNA TGCGCCAGCAGCTTCTACATCGCGGGGTACAATGAGCAGTTCTTC.

This clone has just one count. The chain joins TRBV29-1 to TRBJ2-5, with D unresolved. The V gene lost 3 bases and the J gene lost 5 bases, with 10 bases spanning the gap. CDR1 is SQVTM, CDR2 ANQGSEA, per germline. The CDR3 covers 12 residues. The DNA for the CDR3 is TGCAGCGTTGACGGCTTGGAGGAGACCCAGTACTTC. It specifies CSVDGLEETQYF.

On this clone itself: It may be a read error: a sequence one base away is much more abundant. Other DNA variants within this sample encode the same CDR3. The chain is built from TRBV7-3 and TRBJ2-3, with 10 bases lining up with TRBD2. J was trimmed by 0 bases and V by 3 bases; bases with no gene match: 0. The germline V gene encodes CDR1 SGHTA and CDR2 FQGTGA. CDR3 length: 15 residues. CDR3 amino acids: CASSLTSGSTDTQYF. The CDR3 region has the DNA TGTGCCAGCAGCTTGACTAGCGGGAGCACAGATACGCAGTATTTT.

The CDR3 sequence: CASSLTGYRTGELFF. CDR3 bases: TGTGCCAGCAGCCTGACAGGGTACCGCACCGGGGAGCTGTTTTTT. The chain joins TRBV28 to TRBJ2-2; 7 bases align to TRBD1. CDR1 and CDR2 from the germline V gene are MDHEN and SYDVKM. V lost 6 bases and J lost 4; bases outside the gene matches: 8. The CDR3 runs to 15 residues.

CDR3 protein: CASSLQGWKDTIYF. The CDR3 DNA reads TGTGCCAGCAGCTTACAGGGCTGGAAGGACACCATATATTTT. V gene TRBV5-6 combines with J gene TRBJ1-3; tentatively, D is TRBD1 (6 bases). Germline values: CDR1 SGHDT, CDR2 YYEEEE. The CDR3 runs 14 residues. Trimming took 2 bases from V and 8 from J, leaving 14 bases between them.

This chain connects TRBV7-2 to TRBJ2-3; TRBD2 agrees at 7 bases. This CDR3 has 14 residues. Per germline, CDR1 SGHTA and CDR2 FQGNSA. V trimming: 1 base; J trimming: 4 bases; junction bases outside the gene matches: 2. The CDR3: CASSLGGRPDTQYF. The CDR3 DNA sequence: TGTGCCAGCAGCTTAGGCGGGAGACCAGATACGCAGTATTTT. Variable domain in full (rest from reference TRBV7-2 and TRBJ2-3): GAGVSQSPSNKVTEKGKDVELRCDPISGHTALYWYRQSLGQGLEFLIYFQGNSAPDKSGLPSDRFSAERTGGSVSTLTIQRTQQEDSAVYLCASSLGGRPDTQYFGPGTRLTVL.

The gene calls are TRBV2 and TRBJ1-4; 8 positions match TRBD1. Germline CDR1 is SNHLY and CDR2 is FYNNEI. V shed 4 bases and J 5 bases; nucleotides not matched to a gene: 6. The CDR3 runs to 15 residues. DNA of the CDR3: TGTGCCAGCAGTGTGGGACAGGAAGGGAATGAAAAACTGTTTTTT. Its protein is CASSVGQEGNEKLFF.

The V gene is TRBV7-2, the J gene TRBJ2-6, with D perhaps TRBD1 (6 bases). The CDR3 is made up of 16 amino acids. The V end was cut by 4 bases, the J end by 0 bases, with 10 bases between. Germline assignment: CDR1 SGHTA and CDR2 FQGNSA. The CDR3 region is CASSSQGRSGANVLTF. CDR3 nucleotides: TGTGCCAGCAGCTCACAGGGCCGCTCTGGGGCCAACGTCCTGACTTTC. The full variable domain, completed using reference TRBV7-2 and TRBJ2-6, is GAGVSQSPSNKVTEKGKDVELRCDPISGHTALYWYRQSLGQGLEFLIYFQGNSAPDKSGLPSDRFSAERTGGSVSTLTIQRTQQEDSAVYLCASSSQGRSGANVLTFGAGSRLTVL.